This TCR beta chain was recovered during a study of cytomegalovirus exposure and HLA in healthy donors. Only in-frame clones appear in the TCRdb table, and some are missing; sequencing was by immunoSEQ multiplex PCR. The table includes around 140,000 clones, 94% detected once. There are 17 residues in the CDR3. Germline V gives CDR1 LGHNA, CDR2 YNFKEQ. Unmatched junction bases numbered 5, after V lost 0 bases and J lost 2 bases. Sequenced: PBMCs. The clonotype was recovered from a man aged 18 to 35 in good health and CMV-seropositive. This chain connects TRBV4-2 to TRBJ2-3, with 10 bases identical to TRBD2. The CDR3 spells CASSQDLAGAYTDTQYF. For the CDR3, the DNA is TGTGCCAGCAGCCAAGACCTAGCGGGAGCCTACACAGATACGCAGTATTTT.